Shown below are 25 T cell receptor beta chains from a single sample sequenced in a study of early T cells in non-severe SARS-CoV-2 infection. TCRdb re-called the 5' RACE reads through MiXCR, storing one row per CDR3 protein. The sample records under 100,000 distinct CDR3 sequences, approximately 9.9% being singletons. Material for sequencing was whole blood. The receptors stem from an adult who was a healthcare worker with PCR-confirmed SARS-CoV-2 infection or an uninfected control (not recorded which).

This clonotype was detected many times. The chain combines TRBV7-9 with TRBJ1-1, with no clear D. V was trimmed by 4 bases and J by 0 bases, leaving 21 bases between them. Per the germline V gene, CDR1 is SEHNR and CDR2 is FQNEAQ (reference sequence). CDR3 length: 18 amino acids. The CDR3 coding sequence is TGTGCCAGCAGCTCGCCCCGTCCAACCTCCCGGATGAACACTGAAGCTTTCTTT. Translated, it gives CASSSPRPTSRMNTEAFF.

The chain uses TRBV6-5 and TRBJ1-1; possible D gene TRBD1, 5 bases. V dropped 6 bases and J dropped 0 bases, with 11 bases sitting between them. CDR3 length equals 14 residues. Germline V gene sequence: CDR1 MNHEY, CDR2 SVGAGI. The CDR3 coding sequence is TGTGCCAGCAGGTTACAGGCTCTGAACACTGAAGCTTTCTTT. Translating it yields CASRLQALNTEAFF.

This clonotype was observed at least ten times. The chain couples TRBV7-9 to TRBJ1-1; D is unclear. The germline V gene encodes CDR1 SEHNR and CDR2 FQNEAQ (reference sequence). The CDR3 runs 11 residues. The V and J ends lost 1 base and 4 bases respectively, with 1 base between them. The DNA of the CDR3 is TGTGCCAGCAGCTTAGTCACTGAAGCTTTCTTT. Translated, it gives CASSLVTEAFF.

This clonotype was recorded many times. This rearrangement joins TRBV7-8 to TRBJ2-1; 11 positions agree with TRBD2. The CDR3 loop spans 17 amino acids. Germline-derived CDR1 and CDR2 are SGHVS and FQNEAQ. With V trimmed by 5 bases and J by 4 bases, 10 bases remained unmatched. The CDR3 DNA sequence: TGTGCCAGCAGCACCGCCCCCACTAGCGGGGGATACAATGAGCAGTTCTTC. It codes for CASSTAPTSGGYNEQFF.

The chain uses TRBV18 and TRBJ2-7, with 10 bases fitting TRBD1. The V gene's germline CDR1 is KGHSH and CDR2 LQKENI. The V gene end was trimmed by 0 bases and the J gene end by 4 bases; junction bases not matched to a gene: 3. This CDR3 has 15 amino acids. The CDR3 loop reads CASSPPRQGAYEQYF. The CDR3 DNA follows: TGTGCCAGCTCACCACCCCGACAGGGGGCTTACGAGCAGTACTTC.

This clonotype was detected a few times. CDR3 region: CASSQDPLAGATNEQFF. CDR3 DNA sequence: TGTGCCAGCAGCCAAGATCCGCTAGCGGGGGCGACTAATGAGCAGTTCTTC. This chain links TRBV4-2 with TRBJ2-1; the match to TRBD2 covers 10 bases. The CDR3 runs 17 residues. Per germline, CDR1 LGHNA and CDR2 YNFKEQ. After removal of 0 bases from V and 7 bases from J, the junction contained 9 bases not matched to a gene.

The J gene is TRBJ2-7, the V gene TRBV28; a weak D match, TRBD1 (6 bases). Germline V gives CDR1 MDHEN, CDR2 SYDVKM. The CDR3 contains 15 residues. The V gene lost 5 bases and the J gene lost 3 bases, with 17 bases spanning the gap. In nucleotides, the CDR3 is TGTGCCAGCAGTCCCCCCCGAACAGGGAACTACGAGCAGTACTTC. Residues: CASSPPRTGNYEQYF.

V usage is TRBV6-1 and J usage is TRBJ1-5; no reliable D call. Germline V gene sequence: CDR1 MNHNS, CDR2 SASEGT. The V end was cut by 6 bases, the J end by 4 bases, with 10 bases between. The CDR3 runs to 13 residues. CDR3 region: CASRFTVNQPQHF. CDR3 bases: TGTGCCAGCAGATTCACAGTGAATCAGCCCCAGCATTTT.

This clonotype was seen ten or more times. The rearrangement joins TRBV6-1 to TRBJ2-3; 10 bases line up with TRBD1. The trim removed 5 bases at V and 11 bases at J, leaving 10 bases unmatched. CDR3 length: 14 residues. CDR1 is MNHNS and CDR2 is SASEGT in the germline V gene. The CDR3 DNA follows: TGTGCCAGCAGTCCGACAGGGGGCTCCGGACGGCAGTATTTT. Its translation is CASSPTGGSGRQYF.

This clonotype has a handful of counts. The chain combines TRBV6-1 with TRBJ1-5; unclear D gene. V lost 2 bases, J lost 6 bases, and 14 bases lay in between. CDR3 size: 15 residues. CDR1 and CDR2 (germline): MNHNS, SASEGT. The CDR3 region has the DNA TGTGCCAGCAGTGAATGGGCCCGGGGATCTCAGCCCCAGCATTTT. Encoded protein: CASSEWARGSQPQHF.

A few counts support this clonotype. The V call is TRBV9, the J call TRBJ1-5, with D uncertain. Germline V gene lookup returns CDR1 SGDLS and CDR2 YYNGEE. Trimming left V 0 bases short and J 4 bases short, with 8 bases between. The CDR3 consists of 14 residues. CDR3 loop: CASSVDGGNQPQHF. The CDR3 region has the DNA TGTGCCAGCAGCGTAGATGGCGGAAATCAGCCCCAGCATTTT.

This clonotype was seen at least ten times. The chain has TRBV20-1 and TRBJ2-7; TRBD2 aligns across 11 bases. The germline V gene has CDR1 DFQATT and CDR2 SNEGSKA (reference sequence). Germline trimming cut 0 bases from V and 2 bases from J; bases unmatched to any gene: 3. The CDR3 is 15 amino acids. Written as DNA, the CDR3 is TGCAGTGCTAGAGATAAACTAGCGGGAGCCTACGAGCAGTACTTC. This encodes CSARDKLAGAYEQYF.

This clonotype was observed a few times. This rearrangement joins TRBV2 to TRBJ2-7; 10 positions match TRBD1. Germline lookup yields CDR1 SNHLY and CDR2 FYNNEI. V shed 11 bases, J shed 2 bases, and the junction held 6 bases outside the gene matches. This CDR3 has 13 amino acids. CDR3 nucleotide sequence: TGTGCCGGCGGGACAGGGGTTACCTACGAGCAGTACTTC. Its translation is CAGGTGVTYEQYF.

The table lists this clonotype with many counts. This chain uses TRBV12-3 or TRBV12-4 with TRBJ1-2; D unresolved. The CDR3 length is 14 residues. Between the trimmed V and J ends, which lost 1 base and 1 base, there was a span of 7 bases. CDR3 sequence: CASSLDGYNYGYTF. For the CDR3, the DNA is TGTGCCAGCAGTTTAGACGGCTATAACTATGGCTACACCTTC.

This clonotype showed up just a few times. The chain carries TRBV7-2 and TRBJ2-3; D perhaps matches TRBD1 (6 bases). Germline CDR1 and CDR2: SGHTA and FQGNSA. The CDR3 loop spans 15 amino acids. Trimming removed 5 bases at V and 7 bases at J, with 19 bases between. CDR3 nucleotides: TGTGCCAGCAGCCCACAGGGCCTACCGGGGTATACGCAGTATTTT. It codes for CASSPQGLPGYTQYF.

This clonotype was found many times. The gene calls are TRBV29-1 and TRBJ1-1; D not resolved. Germline V CDR1 and CDR2: SQVTM, ANQGSEA. The V and J ends lost 2 bases and 1 base respectively, with 5 bases between them. The CDR3 has 12 residues. In DNA, the CDR3 is TGCAGCGTTGAAAGAAGGAACACTGAAGCTTTCTTT. The encoded protein is CSVERRNTEAFF.

There are many counts of this clonotype. The chain recombines TRBV30 with TRBJ2-2, with D unclear. CDR3 size: 12 residues. Germline V gene lookup returns CDR1 GTSNPN and CDR2 SVGIG (reference sequence). Between the trimmed V and J ends, which lost 5 bases and 4 bases, there was a span of 8 bases. The DNA for the CDR3 is TGTGCCTGGGGAGACGGCACCGGGGAGCTGTTTTTT. The encoded protein is CAWGDGTGELFF. The variable domain in full, with the rest retrieved from reference TRBV30 and TRBJ2-2, is SQTIHQWPATLVQPVGSPLSLECTVEGTSNPNLYWYRQAAGRGLQLLFYSVGIGQISSEVPQNLSASRPQDRQFILSSKKLLLSDSGFYLCAWGDGTGELFFGEGSRLTVL.

The table lists this clonotype with many counts. V is TRBV20-1 and J is TRBJ2-5; D ambiguous. V lost 0 bases and J 2 bases, leaving 10 bases between the germline ends. There are 14 residues in the CDR3. The germline V gene has CDR1 DFQATT and CDR2 SNEGSKA (reference sequence). CDR3 region: CSARDLSSQETQYF. The CDR3 DNA reads TGCAGTGCTAGAGACCTCAGCTCACAAGAGACCCAGTACTTC.

This clonotype came up a few times. The chain recombines TRBV10-2 with TRBJ1-1; D not certain. CDR3 size: 12 residues. Germline loops: CDR1 WSHSY, CDR2 SAAADI. Trimming stripped 0 bases from V and 8 bases from J, with 7 bases between. The CDR3 is CASSESGQEAFF. CDR3 nucleotide sequence: TGCGCCAGCAGTGAGTCTGGGCAGGAAGCTTTCTTT.

This clonotype was detected only a few times. The genes are TRBV29-1 and TRBJ2-5, with 8 positions matching TRBD1. V shed 4 bases and J 4 bases; nucleotides not matched to a gene: 11. CDR1 SQVTM and CDR2 ANQGSEA come from the germline V gene. This CDR3 has 15 residues. CDR3 protein: CSVARGQGPGETQYF. The CDR3 region has the DNA TGCAGCGTTGCGAGAGGACAGGGCCCCGGAGAGACCCAGTACTTC.

This chain joins TRBV28 and TRBJ2-7; 9 positions match TRBD1. V was pared by 4 bases and J by 4 bases, with 14 bases of the junction left unmatched. This CDR3 has 17 amino acids. Germline V gene sequence: CDR1 MDHEN, CDR2 SYDVKM. CDR3 DNA sequence: TGTGCCAGCAGTTCCCCCGGGGGAGGGACAGGGCGATACGAGCAGTACTTC. Its protein is CASSSPGGGTGRYEQYF.

In its sample, this clonotype was seen many times. V is TRBV6-5 and J is TRBJ1-2; D unclear. The germline CDR1 and CDR2 sequences are MNHEY and SVGAGI. V was trimmed by 6 bases and J by 0 bases, leaving 11 bases between them. CDR3 length equals 14 residues. CDR3 sequence reads: CASRSQYTNYGYTF. CDR3 DNA: TGTGCCAGCAGGTCCCAATACACTAACTATGGCTACACCTTC.

The J gene is TRBJ2-7, the V gene TRBV28; TRBD1 aligns across 7 bases. This CDR3 comprises 14 residues. The germline gives CDR1 MDHEN, CDR2 SYDVKM. After removal of 3 bases from V and 3 bases from J, the junction contained 5 bases not matched to a gene. The CDR3 DNA sequence: TGTGCCAGCAGTTTCACAGGGGCCTTCTACGAGCAGTACTTC. Translation gives CASSFTGAFYEQYF.

This clonotype has a count of ten or more. V gene TRBV7-2 combines with J gene TRBJ1-1; TRBD1 matches 11 bases. Germline V CDR1 and CDR2: SGHTA, FQGNSA. J gave up 6 bases and V 6 bases, and 15 bases lay outside the gene matches. This CDR3 has 17 amino acids. In DNA, the CDR3 is TGTGCCAGCAGATTGGGACAGGGGGTCGGTAAGCGTCCTGAAGCTTTCTTT. Its translation: CASRLGQGVGKRPEAFF.

This clonotype has just a few counts. The chain is built from TRBV7-2 and TRBJ1-4; 7 bases are a match to TRBD1. V lost 0 bases to trimming and J lost 4 bases; unmatched junction nucleotides: 2. CDR3 length: 15 residues. The V gene's germline CDR1 is SGHTA and CDR2 FQGNSA. In DNA, the CDR3 is TGTGCCAGCAGCTTAGCGACAGGGTTTAATGAAAAACTGTTTTTT. Protein: CASSLATGFNEKLFF.